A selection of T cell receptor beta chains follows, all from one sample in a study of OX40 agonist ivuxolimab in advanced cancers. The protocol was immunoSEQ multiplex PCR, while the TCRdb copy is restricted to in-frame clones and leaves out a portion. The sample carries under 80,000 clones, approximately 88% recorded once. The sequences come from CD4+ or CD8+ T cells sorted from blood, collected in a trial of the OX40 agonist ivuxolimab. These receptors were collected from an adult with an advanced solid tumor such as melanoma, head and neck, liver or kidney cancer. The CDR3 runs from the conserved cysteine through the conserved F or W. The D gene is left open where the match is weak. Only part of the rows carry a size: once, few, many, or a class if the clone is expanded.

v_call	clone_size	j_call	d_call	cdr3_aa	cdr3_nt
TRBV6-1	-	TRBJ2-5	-	CASSSPSSGQETQYF	TGTGCCAGCAGTTCCCCCTCCAGCGGGCAAGAGACCCAGTACTTC
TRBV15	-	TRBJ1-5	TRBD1	CATSRATGVQPQHF	TGTGCCACCAGCAGAGCAACAGGGGTTCAGCCCCAGCATTTT
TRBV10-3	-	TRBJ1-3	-	CATQGLSGNTIYF	TGTGCCACACAGGGCCTCTCTGGAAACACCATATATTTT
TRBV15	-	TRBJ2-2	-	CATSRGTAGELFF	TGTGCCACCAGCAGGGGGACCGCCGGGGAGCTGTTTTTT
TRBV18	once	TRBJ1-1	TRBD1	CASSPLGQDTEAFF	TGTGCCAGCTCACCACTGGGACAGGACACTGAAGCTTTCTTT
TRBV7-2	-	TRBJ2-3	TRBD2	CASSLAGGPTDTQYF	TGTGCCAGCAGCTTAGCGGGAGGGCCCACAGATACGCAGTATTTT
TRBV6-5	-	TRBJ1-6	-	CASSYGGSYNSPLHF	TGTGCCAGCAGTTACGGGGGTTCCTATAATTCACCCCTCCACTTT
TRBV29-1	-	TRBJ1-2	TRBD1	CSVPIPGGANYGYTF	TGCAGCGTCCCAATCCCAGGGGGCGCAAACTATGGCTACACCTTC
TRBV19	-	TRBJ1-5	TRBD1	CASSKSGGAGSNQPQHF	TGTGCCAGTAGTAAATCAGGGGGCGCGGGAAGCAATCAGCCCCAGCATTTT
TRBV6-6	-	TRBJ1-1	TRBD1	CASSHFRDRGRAEAFF	TGTGCCAGCAGTCACTTCCGAGACAGGGGGCGGGCTGAAGCTTTCTTT
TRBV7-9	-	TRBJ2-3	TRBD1	CASSFGQGQDTQYF	TGTGCCAGCAGCTTCGGACAGGGCCAAGATACGCAGTATTTT